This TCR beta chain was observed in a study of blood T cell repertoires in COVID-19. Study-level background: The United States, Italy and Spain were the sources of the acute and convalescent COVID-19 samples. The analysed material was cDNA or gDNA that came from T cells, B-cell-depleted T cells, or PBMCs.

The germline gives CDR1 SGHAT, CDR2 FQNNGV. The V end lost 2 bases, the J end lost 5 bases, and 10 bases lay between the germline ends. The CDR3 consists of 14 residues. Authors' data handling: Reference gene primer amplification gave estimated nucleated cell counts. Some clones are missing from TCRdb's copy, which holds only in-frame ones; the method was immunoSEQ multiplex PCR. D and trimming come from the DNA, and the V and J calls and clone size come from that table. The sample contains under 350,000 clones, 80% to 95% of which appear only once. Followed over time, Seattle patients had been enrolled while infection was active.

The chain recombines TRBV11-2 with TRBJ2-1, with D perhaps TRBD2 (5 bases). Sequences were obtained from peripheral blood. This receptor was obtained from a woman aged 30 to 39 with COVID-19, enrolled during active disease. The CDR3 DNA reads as TGTGCCAGCAGCTTACTCTACGGGGACAATGAGCAGTTCTTC. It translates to CASSLLYGDNEQFF.